Listed here is a single T cell receptor beta chain. The antigen is undetermined. This record comes from a study of cytomegalovirus exposure and HLA in healthy donors. Study findings and constraints: Associated with cytomegalovirus, according to the listing, were around 160 TCR beta chains.

Germline V gene lookup returns CDR1 SGDLS and CDR2 YYNGEE. V shed 3 bases and J 1 base; nucleotides not matched to a gene: 7. This CDR3 contains 16 residues. Primers included in the PCR were 60 Vbeta and 13 Jbeta primers. Only in-frame clones appear in the TCRdb table, and some are missing; sequencing was by immunoSEQ multiplex PCR. The table records over 120,000 clones, around 80% of them present only once. The sequenced sample was PBMCs. The V call is TRBV9, the J call TRBJ2-5; 9 nucleotides match TRBD2. This clonotype was sampled from a man aged 25-40 years in good health and CMV-seropositive. CDR3 amino acids: CASSAGSGLAQETQYF. The CDR3 nucleotides are TGTGCCAGCAGCGCCGGATCGGGACTAGCCCAAGAGACCCAGTACTTC.